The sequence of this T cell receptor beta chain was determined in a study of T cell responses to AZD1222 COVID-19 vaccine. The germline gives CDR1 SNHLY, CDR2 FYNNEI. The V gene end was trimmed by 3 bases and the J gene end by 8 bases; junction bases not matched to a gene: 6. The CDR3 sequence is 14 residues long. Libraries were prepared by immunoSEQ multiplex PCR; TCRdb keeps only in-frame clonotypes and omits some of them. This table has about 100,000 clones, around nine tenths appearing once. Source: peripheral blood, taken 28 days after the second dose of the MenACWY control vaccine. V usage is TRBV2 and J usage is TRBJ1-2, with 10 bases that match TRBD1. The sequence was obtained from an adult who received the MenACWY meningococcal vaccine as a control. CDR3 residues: CASSDLTGGGGYTF. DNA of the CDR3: TGTGCCAGCAGTGACCTGACAGGGGGCGGGGGCTACACCTTC.